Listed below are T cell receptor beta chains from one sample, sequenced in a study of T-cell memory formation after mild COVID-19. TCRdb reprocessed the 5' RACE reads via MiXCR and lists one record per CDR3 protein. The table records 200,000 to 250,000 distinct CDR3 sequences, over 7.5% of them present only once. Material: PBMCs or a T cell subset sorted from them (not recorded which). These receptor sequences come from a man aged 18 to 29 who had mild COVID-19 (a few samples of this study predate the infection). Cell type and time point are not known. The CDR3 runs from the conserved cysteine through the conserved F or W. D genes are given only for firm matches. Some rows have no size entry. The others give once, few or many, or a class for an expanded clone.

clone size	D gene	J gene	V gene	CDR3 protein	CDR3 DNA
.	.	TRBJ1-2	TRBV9	CASSIWAGANYGYTF	TGTGCCAGCAGCATCTGGGCAGGCGCTAACTATGGCTACACCTTC
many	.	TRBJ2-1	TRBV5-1	CASRGTGLSNEQFF	TGCGCCAGCAGGGGGACTGGACTATCCAATGAGCAGTTCTTC
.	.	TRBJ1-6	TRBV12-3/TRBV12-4	CASSLAPYSPLHF	TGTGCCAGCAGTTTAGCCCCTTATTCACCCCTCCACTTT
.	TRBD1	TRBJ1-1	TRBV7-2	CASSKDRGRDTEAFF	TGTGCCAGCAGCAAAGACAGGGGGCGCGACACTGAAGCTTTCTTT
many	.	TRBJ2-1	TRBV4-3	CASSQDGYEQFF	TGCGCCAGCAGCCAAGATGGGTATGAGCAGTTCTTC
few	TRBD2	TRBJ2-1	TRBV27	CASSPLTSGSYNEQFF	TGTGCCAGCAGTCCCCTTACTAGCGGCTCCTACAATGAGCAGTTCTTC
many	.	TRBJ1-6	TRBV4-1	CASSPRFGPLNNSPLHF	TGCGCCAGCAGCCCCCGGTTTGGGCCACTCAATAATTCACCCCTCCACTTT
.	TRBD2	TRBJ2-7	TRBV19	CASSIGPAGAYEQYF	TGTGCCAGTAGTATAGGCCCAGCGGGGGCGTACGAGCAGTACTTC
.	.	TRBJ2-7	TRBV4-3	CASSQDVGPQYF	TGCGCCAGCAGCCAAGACGTGGGACCGCAGTACTTC
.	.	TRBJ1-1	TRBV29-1	CSVEGVNTEAFF	TGCAGCGTTGAAGGGGTCAACACTGAAGCTTTCTTT
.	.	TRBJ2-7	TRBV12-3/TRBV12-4	CASSILTVSYEQYF	TGTGCCAGCAGTATACTGACAGTCTCCTACGAGCAGTACTTC
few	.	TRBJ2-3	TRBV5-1	CASSLRGTSTDTQYF	TGCGCCAGCAGCTTGAGAGGGACTAGCACAGATACGCAGTATTTT
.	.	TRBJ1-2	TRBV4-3	CASSLTTRQGQYGYTF	TGCGCCAGCAGCCTTACTACCCGGCAGGGTCAATATGGCTACACCTTC
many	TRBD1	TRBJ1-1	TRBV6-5	CASRGGTGTKAFF	TGTGCCAGCAGAGGAGGGACAGGGACTAAAGCTTTCTTT
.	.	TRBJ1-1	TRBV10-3	CAIKPQMARNTEAFF	TGTGCCATCAAGCCCCAGATGGCCAGGAACACTGAAGCTTTCTTT
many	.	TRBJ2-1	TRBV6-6	CASSQDQTGQFF	TGTGCCAGCAGTCAAGACCAAACGGGGCAGTTCTTC
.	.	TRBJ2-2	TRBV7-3	CASSLDSSTGELFF	TGTGCCAGCAGCTTGGACAGTTCCACCGGGGAGCTGTTTTTT
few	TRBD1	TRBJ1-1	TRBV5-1	CASSLLGRGDTEAFF	TGCGCCAGCAGCTTGCTCGGCAGGGGGGACACTGAAGCTTTCTTT
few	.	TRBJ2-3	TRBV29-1	CSVVRQLSTDTQYF	TGCAGCGTTGTACGACAGCTTAGCACAGATACGCAGTATTTT
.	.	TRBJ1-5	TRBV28	CASSLAGHQPQHF	TGTGCCAGCAGTTTGGCAGGGCATCAGCCCCAGCATTTT
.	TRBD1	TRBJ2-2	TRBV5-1	CASSLDGTVYTGELFF	TGCGCCAGCAGCTTGGACGGGACAGTCTACACCGGGGAGCTGTTTTTT
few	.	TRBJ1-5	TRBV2	CASSSYRVNQPQHF	TGTGCCAGCAGTTCTTACAGGGTCAATCAGCCCCAGCATTTT
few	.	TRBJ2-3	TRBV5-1	CASSFGQFATDTQYF	TGCGCCAGCAGCTTCGGACAGTTTGCCACAGATACGCAGTATTTT
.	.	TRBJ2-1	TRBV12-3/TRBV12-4	CASTRIGDIVYNEQFF	TGTGCCAGCACCCGAATAGGGGACATAGTTTACAATGAGCAGTTCTTC
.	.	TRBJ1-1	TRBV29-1	CSFNRNMDTEAFF	TGCAGCTTTAATAGGAATATGGACACTGAAGCTTTCTTT
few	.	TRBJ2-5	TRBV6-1	CASRRGPQETQYF	TGTGCCAGCAGGCGGGGTCCGCAAGAGACCCAGTACTTC
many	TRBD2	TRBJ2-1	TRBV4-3	CASSRLGTGGGSYNEQFF	TGCGCCAGCAGCCGTCTTGGTACGGGGGGTGGTTCCTACAATGAGCAGTTCTTC
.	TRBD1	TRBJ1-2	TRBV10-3	CAIRTDRGVYGYTF	TGTGCCATCAGAACGGACAGGGGCGTCTATGGCTACACCTTC
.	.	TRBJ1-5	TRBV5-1	CASSLETNQPQHF	TGCGCCAGCAGCTTAGAGACCAATCAGCCCCAGCATTTT
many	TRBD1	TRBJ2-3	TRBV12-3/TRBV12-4	CASRLPQGAADTQYF	TGTGCCAGCAGGCTCCCCCAGGGGGCCGCAGATACGCAGTATTTT
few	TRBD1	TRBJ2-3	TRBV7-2	CASSLTGGELDTQYF	TGTGCCAGCAGCTTAACAGGGGGTGAACTGGATACGCAGTATTTT
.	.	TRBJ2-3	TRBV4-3	CASSQDARRTDTQYF	TGCGCCAGCAGCCAAGATGCAAGACGCACAGATACGCAGTATTTT
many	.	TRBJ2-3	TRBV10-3	CATTETSTDTQYF	TGTGCCACGACAGAGACTAGCACAGATACGCAGTATTTT
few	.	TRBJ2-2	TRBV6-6	CASIQGSLNTGELFF	TGTGCCAGCATCCAGGGTAGTTTGAACACCGGGGAGCTGTTTTTT
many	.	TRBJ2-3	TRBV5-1	CASSSLGLDITDTQYF	TGCGCCAGCAGCTCCCTTGGACTGGACATCACAGATACGCAGTATTTT
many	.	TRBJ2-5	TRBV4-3	CASSQAGGIQETQYF	TGCGCCAGCAGCCAAGCCGGGGGAATTCAAGAGACCCAGTACTTC
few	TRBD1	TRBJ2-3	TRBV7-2	CASSLGQGGDTQYF	TGTGCCAGCAGCTTAGGACAGGGGGGGGATACGCAGTATTTT
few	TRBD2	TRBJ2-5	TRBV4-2	CASSQPGGLRETQYF	TGTGCCAGCAGCCAACCGGGGGGGCTAAGAGAGACCCAGTACTTC
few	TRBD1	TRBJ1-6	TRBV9	CASSERGQGVSPLHF	TGTGCCAGCAGCGAGAGGGGACAGGGTGTGTCACCCCTCCACTTT
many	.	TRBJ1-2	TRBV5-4	CASSPDRTLFYGYTF	TGTGCCAGCAGCCCGGACCGGACACTTTTCTATGGCTACACCTTC
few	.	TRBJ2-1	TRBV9	CASSDKGIYNEQFF	TGTGCCAGCAGCGATAAGGGAATATACAATGAGCAGTTCTTC
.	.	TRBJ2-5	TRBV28	CASSSLKSETQYF	TGTGCCAGCAGTTCACTAAAGTCGGAGACCCAGTACTTC